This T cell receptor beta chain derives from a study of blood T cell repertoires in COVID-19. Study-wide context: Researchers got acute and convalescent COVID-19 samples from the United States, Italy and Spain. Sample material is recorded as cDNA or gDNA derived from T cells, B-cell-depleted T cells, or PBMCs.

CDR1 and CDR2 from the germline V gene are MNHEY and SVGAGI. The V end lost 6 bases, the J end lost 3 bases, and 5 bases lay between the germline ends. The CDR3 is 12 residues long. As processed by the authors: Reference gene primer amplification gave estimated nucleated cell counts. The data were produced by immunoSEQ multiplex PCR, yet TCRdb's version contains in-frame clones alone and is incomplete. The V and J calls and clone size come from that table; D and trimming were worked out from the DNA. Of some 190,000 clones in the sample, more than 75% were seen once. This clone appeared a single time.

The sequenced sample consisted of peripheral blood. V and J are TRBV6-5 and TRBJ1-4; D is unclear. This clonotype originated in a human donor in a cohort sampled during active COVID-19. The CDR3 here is CASRAANEKLFF. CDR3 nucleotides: TGTGCCAGCAGGGCGGCTAATGAAAAACTGTTTTTT.